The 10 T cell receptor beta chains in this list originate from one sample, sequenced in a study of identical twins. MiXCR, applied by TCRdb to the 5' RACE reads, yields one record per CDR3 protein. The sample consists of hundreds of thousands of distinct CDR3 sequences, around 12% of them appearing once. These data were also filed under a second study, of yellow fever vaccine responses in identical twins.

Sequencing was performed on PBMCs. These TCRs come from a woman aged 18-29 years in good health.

The CDR3 loop reads CSAPTFRGAETQYF. The CDR3 DNA reads TGCAGTGCCCCAACTTTTAGGGGCGCGGAGACCCAGTACTTC. The V gene is TRBV20-1, the J gene TRBJ2-5, with D perhaps matching TRBD1 (5 bases). CDR1 DFQATT and CDR2 SNEGSKA come from the germline V gene (reference sequence). The CDR3 totals 14 residues. V shed 6 bases and J shed 5 bases, with 19 bases lying between them.

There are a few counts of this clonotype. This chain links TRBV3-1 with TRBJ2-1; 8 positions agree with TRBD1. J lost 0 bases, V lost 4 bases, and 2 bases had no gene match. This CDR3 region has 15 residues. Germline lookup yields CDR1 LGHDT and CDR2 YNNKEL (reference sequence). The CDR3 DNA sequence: TGTGCCAGCAGCCCGGGACAGGACTCCTACAATGAGCAGTTCTTC. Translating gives CASSPGQDSYNEQFF.

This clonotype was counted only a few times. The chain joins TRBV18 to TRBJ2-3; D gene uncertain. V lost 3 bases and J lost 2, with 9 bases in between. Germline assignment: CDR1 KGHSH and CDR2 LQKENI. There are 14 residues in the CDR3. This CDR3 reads CASSPGFDTDTQYF. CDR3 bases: TGTGCCAGCTCACCGGGGTTCGACACAGATACGCAGTATTTT.

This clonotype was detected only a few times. CDR3 bases: TGTGCCATCGTCAGACCCAACTACAATGAGCAGTTCTTC. Protein: CAIVRPNYNEQFF. V gene TRBV12-3 or TRBV12-4 combines with J gene TRBJ2-1; D remains unclear. V was pared by 10 bases and J by 3 bases, with 13 bases between. CDR3 size: 13 residues.

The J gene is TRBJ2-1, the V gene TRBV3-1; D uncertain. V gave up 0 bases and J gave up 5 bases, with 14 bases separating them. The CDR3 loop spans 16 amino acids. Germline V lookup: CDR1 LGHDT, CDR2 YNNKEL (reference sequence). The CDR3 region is CASSQDMPAQNNEQFF. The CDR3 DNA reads TGTGCCAGCAGCCAAGATATGCCCGCCCAGAACAATGAGCAGTTCTTC.

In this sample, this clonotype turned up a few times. The CDR3 reads CSAPTSGGYKNIQYF. Written as DNA, the CDR3 is TGCAGTGCGCCAACTAGCGGGGGTTACAAAAACATTCAGTACTTC. This chain joins TRBV20-1 and TRBJ2-4; 11 bases align to TRBD2. Germline CDR1 and CDR2: DFQATT and SNEGSKA (reference sequence). The CDR3 length is 15 residues. With V trimmed by 6 bases and J by 3 bases, 7 bases remained unmatched.

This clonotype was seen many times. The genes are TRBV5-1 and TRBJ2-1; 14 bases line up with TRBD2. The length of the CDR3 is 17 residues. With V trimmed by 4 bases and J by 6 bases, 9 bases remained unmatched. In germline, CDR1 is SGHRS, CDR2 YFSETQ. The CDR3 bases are TGCGCCAGCAGCCCGCCCGGGACTAGCGGGAGTAGCAATGAGCAGTTCTTC. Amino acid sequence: CASSPPGTSGSSNEQFF.

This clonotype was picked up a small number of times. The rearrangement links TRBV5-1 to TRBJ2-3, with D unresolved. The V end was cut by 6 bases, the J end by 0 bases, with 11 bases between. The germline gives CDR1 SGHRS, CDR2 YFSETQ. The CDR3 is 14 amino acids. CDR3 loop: CASTSTVSTDTQYF. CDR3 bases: TGCGCCAGCACCAGTACGGTCAGCACAGATACGCAGTATTTT.

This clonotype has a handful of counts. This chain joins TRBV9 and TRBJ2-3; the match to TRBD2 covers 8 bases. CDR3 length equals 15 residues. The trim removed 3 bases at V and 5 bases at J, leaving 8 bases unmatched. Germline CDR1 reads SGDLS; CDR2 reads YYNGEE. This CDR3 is CASSDYAGGGDTQYF. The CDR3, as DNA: TGTGCCAGCAGCGATTATGCGGGGGGCGGAGATACGCAGTATTTT.

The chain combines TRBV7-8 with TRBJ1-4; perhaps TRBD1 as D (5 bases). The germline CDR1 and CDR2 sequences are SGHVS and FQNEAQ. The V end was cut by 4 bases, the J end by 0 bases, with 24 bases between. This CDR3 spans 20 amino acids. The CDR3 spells CASSYFTHLDSPTTNEKLFF. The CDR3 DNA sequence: TGTGCCAGCAGCTACTTTACCCACCTCGACAGTCCCACAACTAATGAAAAACTGTTTTTT.